This TCR beta chain derives from a study of cytomegalovirus exposure and HLA in healthy donors (dated by TCRdb to about 2017). The study in broad terms: In an earlier analysis of 587 of the donors, 276 Gb of sequence data and 117 million unique TCR beta sequences from about 179 million T cells were reported. Approximately 310 gigabases of sequencing data and approximately 85 million unique TCR sequences were included in an early release covering 500 to 750 HLA-typed donors. Of the roughly 410 genotyped donors, 81% were placed in the genetic ancestry cluster associated with self-reported Caucasian donors. The study aimed to test whether cataloging public T cell receptors could reveal signatures of past pathogen exposure. Using immunosequencing, the study profiled T cell repertoires from 666 subjects and related those repertoires to cytomegalovirus serostatus. Besides the first cohort of some 670 subjects, a separate validation cohort made up of 120 different subjects was used. To predict cytomegalovirus infection status, the study combined high-throughput TCR immunosequencing, statistical association of individual TCRs with disease status, and machine learning. A later analysis re-analyzed previously published TCR beta repertoires from 600 to 850 donors and added high-resolution HLA genotyping to study TCR occurrence patterns. Rather than drawing on any new phenotypic data, the later analysis identified candidate immune exposures from TCR beta sequences and the way those sequences occurred across donors. An earlier analysis of fewer than 750 of the donors used high-throughput TCR beta sequencing to judge whether each TCR beta V gene segment behaved as functional or pseudogenic. Donor age, sex, ethnicity and CMV serostatus were compiled alongside the repertoire data. A later genetic analysis used genome-wide SNP genotypes for 398 of the 666 donors, treating that subset as a discovery cohort. All discovery cohort repertoires had been generated using a single sequencing platform. Class I and class II HLA loci were covered by the typing at four-digit resolution. Typing coverage varied by locus: roughly 620-640 donors for A, B, C, DRB1 and DQB1; more than 500 for DQA1; around 570 for DPA1; 450 to 480 for DPB1. Roughly 5 DR-DQ haplotypes were handled as single units for association and clustering because linkage in the cohort was strong. Among 398 genotyped donors of the cohort, an average of approximately 240,000 unique TCR beta nucleotide sequences were sequenced per donor, around 20% of them non-productive. Overall study outcomes, separate from this receptor: Roughly 15 rarely observed V segments, including chromosome 9 orphons, were excluded from the earlier analysis of a few hundred of the donors because counts were too low. Three of the identified cytomegalovirus-associated TCR beta chains were confirmed in vitro to be specific for cytomegalovirus antigens. The sequencing pipeline was judged likely to have produced a cluster of highly shared sequence variants as a technical artifact. A later analysis found that TCR association rates varied across HLA loci, with DRB1 alleles showing the most associated TCRs and HLA-C alleles the fewest. A total of around 150 TCR beta chains were listed by the study as associated with cytomegalovirus. V-gene and J-gene trimming of TCR beta chains was associated with a missense DCLRE1C variant in a later genetic analysis, and the association was replicated in an independent cohort. A further reported finding was that TCR beta sequences accurately predicted the HLA-A and HLA-B alleles for most subjects in the first cohort. Compared with equally common non-associated chains, HLA-associated TCR beta chains in a later analysis were more clonally expanded and had lower generation probabilities. Most CMV-associated TCR beta chains appeared to be HLA-restricted in a later analysis, and the HLA associations seemed to be driven largely by CMV exposure. Correlated functional status among segregating V segments might reflect linkage disequilibrium, but an unknown experimental factor could not be ruled out. In a later analysis, some 18,000 TCR beta sequences were associated with specific HLA alleles at a false discovery rate of 0.05. In this cohort, only TCR beta chains were sequenced, and detectable features were limited by the absence of alpha or paired-chain data. Roughly uniform sequencing depth across donors was assumed in presence/absence analyses, although this assumption may not hold. Because HLA typing was unavailable for some donors at each locus, only the typed subset was used in association tests. The authors suggested that the approach could potentially be generalized to other disease states and immunological phenotypes. The 87-base-pair reads could not distinguish some IMGT-functional V segments, including TRBV6-2 and TRBV6-3, so those segments were excluded. The classifier was reported to diagnose cytomegalovirus status with high specificity and sensitivity in both the original and validation cohorts. For the cohort, immune exposure information was limited to CMV serostatus. Strong co-occurrence of HLA alleles, especially DR and DQ, made assigning TCR associations to individual alleles difficult. In an earlier analysis of approximately 590 of the donors, most TCR beta V segments were observed in productive rearrangements about 87% or about 30% of the time, broadly matching IMGT annotations. Compared with the approximately 700-donor mean, donors in an Asian-associated ancestry cluster had fewer N-insertions in productive TCRs, according to a later genetic analysis. Several of the top co-occurrence clusters appeared to be linked to parvovirus B19, influenza, CMV and Epstein-Barr virus, according to a later analysis. Across donors, most TCR sequences were observed very rarely, whereas some public TCRs were present in many individuals.

Per the germline V gene, SGHTA is the CDR1 and FQGNSA is the CDR2. Unmatched junction bases come to 9, with V trimmed by 3 bases and J by 4 bases. Including the terminal cysteine and phenylalanine, the CDR3 comprises 16 residues. Only the CDR3 DNA is retained, 48 bases long and in frame from the first base. The receptor library was made with the immunoSEQ multiplex PCR assay. A mixture of 60 forward primers for TCR Vbeta segments and 13 reverse primers for TCR Jbeta segments was used in the multiplex PCR. The CDR3 region of rearranged TCR beta genes was amplified from genomic DNA with a multiplex PCR assay. The Illumina HiSeq System was used to sequence the amplified TCR beta libraries as 87-base-pair reads. Under the source paper's analysis protocol: A later analysis counted tens of millions of unique TCR beta chains across the 500 to 850 repertoires, and some 11 million of these chains were shared by at least two donors. Raw reads were error-corrected and collapsed into unique sequences by a nearest-neighbor algorithm in which closely related sequences were merged to remove PCR and sequencing errors. V, D and J gene segments were assigned by aligning CDR3 sequences to IMGT reference sequences. For a sequence to be retained, at least a six-nucleotide match to both a V gene segment and a J gene segment was required. A rearrangement counted as productive if the CDR3 had no stop codons and remained in frame with V and J, and every other rearrangement counted as non-productive. Following IMGT convention, CDR3 was defined as the stretch from the second conserved V-encoded cysteine up to the conserved J-encoded phenylalanine. The earlier analysis of 500 to 600 of the donors excluded sequences that lacked an unambiguous match to a single V gene segment. In an earlier analysis of approximately 590 of the donors, V segments were called functional above 56.7% productive rearrangements and were called segregating when the between-donor standard deviation exceeded 5%. To diagnose cytomegalovirus status from the catalog of TCR beta chain sequences, a statistical classification framework was built. In a later analysis, TCR nucleotide sequences were compared against IMGT/GENE-DB human TR gene sequences so that V and J genes could be assigned. A later analysis assigned CDR3 sequences and most-parsimonious VDJ recombination scenarios with the TCRdist pipeline. In a later analysis, each TCR beta chain was defined by its CDR3 amino acid sequence together with its V-gene family, and reads without a unique V-gene family were excluded. As a way to deal with suspected cross-contamination and a sequencing artifact, a later analysis dropped 640 or so nucleotide sequences that were highly shared and had low generation probability. For each public chain, a later analysis derived a clonal expansion index from normalized ranks of inferred template counts within each repertoire. Generation probabilities in a later analysis came from a VDJ recombination model fitted to out-of-frame rearrangements, and those results were checked against IGoR. In a later analysis, hypergeometric tests were used to score TCR-TCR, TCR-HLA and TCR-CMV co-occurrence, with a repertoire-size bias correction applied to TCR pairs. In a later analysis, false discovery rates were estimated by permuting HLA or CMV assignments 20 times. In a later analysis, co-occurring TCRs were grouped with DBSCAN, and TCRdist sequence similarity was added when clustering was performed within HLA-allele-positive subsets. Co-occurrence clustering excluded repertoires with fewer than 30,000 or more than 120,000 public chains, plus five with anomalous nucleotide sharing. This is the immuneACCESS table as TCRdb keeps it, with only in-frame sequences that have V and J called. A part of the clones is gone; compared with another copy, unresolved V genes explain less than half, and the rest is unexplained. V and J calls and clone size are copied from that table; D and trimming were computed from the DNA. Within this sample are roughly 180,000 clones, with approximately 72% of them counted one time only. Together, the top ten hold around 2.4% of the sample.

In total, 500 to 700 healthy bone marrow donors made up the cohort. At the time of sampling, all cohort members were nominally healthy, though unrecorded immune exposures were likely present. The donor was CMV seronegative and belonged to the group of 350 or so seronegative cohort members. Each donor provided a peripheral blood sample, and peripheral blood mononuclear cells were used for TCR beta sequencing. Genomic DNA extraction from the blood cell samples was performed with the Qiagen DNeasy Blood Extraction Kit. This clone showed up just a few times. Its antigen is unknown. No per-base quality is available; no much larger clone lies one base away.

The specimen was PBMCs. This receptor was identified in a female donor in good health and CMV-seronegative. Recombination linked TRBV7-2 to TRBJ2-7, with 10 middle bases fitting TRBD2. The CDR3 is CASSFLASGSGYEQYF. The base sequence is TGTGCCAGCAGCTTTTTAGCTAGCGGGAGTGGGTACGAGCAGTACTTC.